These 8 T cell receptor beta chains originate from one sample sequenced in a study of blood T cell repertoires in COVID-19. The protocol was immunoSEQ multiplex PCR, while the TCRdb copy is restricted to in-frame clones and leaves out a portion. In the table there are some 96,000 clones, 85% to 90% of which are singletons. Sequenced input: peripheral blood. These receptors were collected from a human donor in a cohort sampled during active COVID-19.

The chain links TRBV5-1 to TRBJ1-2; 9 nucleotides match TRBD1. V dropped 0 bases and J dropped 4; count of bases not matched to a gene: 1. This CDR3 is built from 14 residues. CDR1 SGHRS and CDR2 YFSETQ come from the germline V gene. The CDR3 DNA is TGCGCCAGCAGCTTGGGACAGGGGGTCTATGGCTACACCTTC. Translating it yields CASSLGQGVYGYTF.

The gene calls are TRBV6-2 or TRBV6-3 and TRBJ2-5, with D possibly TRBD1 on 5 matching bases. Germline loops: CDR1 MNHEY, CDR2 SVGEGT. The CDR3 has 13 residues. Trimming cost V 5 bases and J 0 bases, with 7 bases left between them. CDR3 bases: TGTGCCAGCAGTCCAGGGTACCAAGAGACCCAGTACTTC. Protein product: CASSPGYQETQYF.

The chain recombines TRBV5-5 with TRBJ1-1; 12 bases line up with TRBD1. Trimming cost V 0 bases and J 5 bases; bases outside gene matches: 11. CDR3 length equals 18 residues. The germline V gene has CDR1 SGHKS and CDR2 YYEKEE (reference sequence). CDR3 protein: CASSLALPGQGARTEAFF. CDR3 DNA sequence: TGTGCCAGCAGCTTGGCCCTACCGGGACAGGGGGCGCGGACTGAAGCTTTCTTT.

The CDR3 DNA follows: TGCGCCAGCAGCCCAATGCCCAGGGGGAACTATAATTCACCCCTCCACTTT. It translates to CASSPMPRGNYNSPLHF. The rearrangement links TRBV4-1 to TRBJ1-6; 7 bases match TRBD1. The germline CDR1 and CDR2 sequences are MGHRA and YSYEKL. There are 17 residues in the CDR3. The V segment lost 4 bases and the J segment 3 bases; nucleotides outside the gene matches: 9.

This chain joins TRBV4-3 and TRBJ2-5; D call uncertain. V was cut by 1 base and J by 5 bases, with 8 bases left in between. The CDR3 sequence is 13 residues long. Germline V gene data show CDR1 as LGHNA and CDR2 as YSLEER. The DNA for the CDR3 is TGCGCCAGCAGCCAAGCTAGAATGGAGACCCAGTACTTC. Amino acids: CASSQARMETQYF.

V gene TRBV7-2 combines with J gene TRBJ1-3; D is perhaps TRBD1 (5 bases). The V and J ends lost 1 base and 1 base respectively, with 8 bases between them. Germline V lookup: CDR1 SGHTA, CDR2 FQGNSA. The CDR3 contains 15 residues. CDR3 amino acids: CASSLGDRSGNTIYF. The CDR3 bases are TGTGCCAGCAGCTTAGGTGACAGATCTGGAAACACCATATATTTT.

The J gene is TRBJ2-7, the V gene TRBV18, with a weak D call TRBD1 (6 bases). The germline V and J ends were trimmed by 0 bases and 6 bases, with 9 bases remaining between them. In germline, CDR1 is KGHSH, CDR2 LQKENI. This CDR3 has 13 amino acids. The CDR3 region is CASSPPGASEQYF. CDR3 bases: TGTGCCAGCTCACCACCGGGGGCCTCCGAGCAGTACTTC.

This sequence joins TRBV2 and TRBJ2-7; tentative D call: TRBD2 (6 bases). The CDR3 extends over 15 amino acids. Trimming left V 6 bases short and J 6 bases short, with 21 bases between. CDR1 SNHLY and CDR2 FYNNEI come from the germline V gene. CDR3 sequence: CASRSRPFRDSEQYF. The DNA of the CDR3 is TGTGCCAGCAGGAGCCGACCTTTCCGGGACTCCGAGCAGTACTTC.